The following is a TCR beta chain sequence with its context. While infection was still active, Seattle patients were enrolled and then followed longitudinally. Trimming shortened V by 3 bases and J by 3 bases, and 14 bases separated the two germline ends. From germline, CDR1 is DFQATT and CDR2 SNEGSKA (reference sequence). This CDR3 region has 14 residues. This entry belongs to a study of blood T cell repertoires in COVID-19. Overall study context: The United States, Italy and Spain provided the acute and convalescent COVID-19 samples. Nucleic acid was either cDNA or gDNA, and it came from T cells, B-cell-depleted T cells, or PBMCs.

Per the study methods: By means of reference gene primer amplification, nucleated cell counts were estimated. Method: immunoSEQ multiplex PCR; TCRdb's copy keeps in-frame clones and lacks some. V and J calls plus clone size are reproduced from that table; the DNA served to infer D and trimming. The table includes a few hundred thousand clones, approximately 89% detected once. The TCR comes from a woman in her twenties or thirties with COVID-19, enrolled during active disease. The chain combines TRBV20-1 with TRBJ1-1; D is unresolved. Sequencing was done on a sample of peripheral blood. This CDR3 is CSASYSAADTEAFF. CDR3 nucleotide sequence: TGCAGTGCTAGTTATTCGGCGGCTGACACTGAAGCTTTCTTT.